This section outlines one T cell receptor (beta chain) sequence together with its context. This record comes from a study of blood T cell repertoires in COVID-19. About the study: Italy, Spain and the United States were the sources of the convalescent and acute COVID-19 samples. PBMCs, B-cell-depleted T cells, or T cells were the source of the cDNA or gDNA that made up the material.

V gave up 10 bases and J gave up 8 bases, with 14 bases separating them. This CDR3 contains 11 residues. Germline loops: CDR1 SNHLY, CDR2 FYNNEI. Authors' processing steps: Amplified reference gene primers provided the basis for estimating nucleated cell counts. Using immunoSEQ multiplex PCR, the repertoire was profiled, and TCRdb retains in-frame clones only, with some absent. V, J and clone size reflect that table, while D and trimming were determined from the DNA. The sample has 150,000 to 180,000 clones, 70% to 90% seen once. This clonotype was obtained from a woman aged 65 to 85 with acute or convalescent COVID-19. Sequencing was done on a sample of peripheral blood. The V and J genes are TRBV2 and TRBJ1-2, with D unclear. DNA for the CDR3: TGTGCCACTAGTGAAAAGAGGGGCTACACCTTC. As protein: CATSEKRGYTF.